One TCR beta chain is described in this entry. The antigen is unknown. Germline V gene lookup returns CDR1 ENHRY and CDR2 SYGVKD. With V trimmed by 0 bases and J by 3 bases, 8 bases remained unmatched. This CDR3 region has 19 residues. This specimen comes from a study of OX40 agonist ivuxolimab in advanced cancers. Study as a whole: Administration of intravenous ivuxolimab to patients occurred every 2 weeks at 0.01 to 10 mg/kg. The eligibility criteria allowed prior anti-PD-1, anti-PD-L1 or anti-CTLA-4 therapy, and about 40% had some.

Assay: immunoSEQ multiplex PCR; the TCRdb copy retains only in-frame clones and omits some. The sample records 65,000 to 80,000 clones, around nine tenths being singletons. General study results and limits: Certain nonresponders likewise exhibited a low normalized T-cell clonal expansion.

The source of this sequence is an adult with an advanced solid tumor such as melanoma, head and neck, liver or kidney cancer. The chain recombines TRBV10-3 with TRBJ2-1; 13 bases are shared with TRBD2. This specimen consisted of CD4+ or CD8+ T cells sorted from blood, obtained in a trial of the OX40 agonist ivuxolimab. The DNA of the CDR3 is TGTGCCATCAGTGAGTCCACTAGCGGGAGGGCTTTGGTCTACAATGAGCAGTTCTTC. Encoded protein: CAISESTSGRALVYNEQFF.